These 5 T cell receptor beta chains were sequenced from one sample in a study of circulating CD8 cells and anti-PD-1 response in melanoma. Each library started from 15 ng of total RNA using the QIAseq Immune Repertoire TCR panel. Via MiXCR, TCRdb re-called the reads, giving one row per CDR3 protein. The table includes roughly 520 distinct CDR3 sequences, approximately 10% detected once. Sorting of live CD3+CD8+TCRalphabeta+ cells by PD-1 and/or TIGIT gave four subsets. This sample comprised CD8+ T cells from PBMCs, obtained at baseline or after one month of anti-PD-1 therapy (not recorded which). These receptors were obtained from a human donor with melanoma.

In this sample, this clonotype is medium-sized. The chain joins TRBV19 to TRBJ1-5; 8 bases match TRBD1. Trimming took 7 bases from V and 5 from J; bases not matched to a gene: 10. CDR1 is LNHDA, CDR2 SQIVND, per germline (reference sequence). This CDR3 has 15 amino acids. CDR3 in amino acids: CASTGRGQGDQPQHF. The CDR3, as DNA: TGTGCCAGTACCGGAAGAGGACAGGGAGATCAGCCCCAGCATTTT.

This clonotype is labeled as medium-sized. This chain connects TRBV7-9 to TRBJ2-1, with D unclear. CDR1 and CDR2 from the germline V gene are SEHNR and FQNEAQ (reference sequence). V was cut by 1 base and J by 0 bases, with 7 bases left in between. This CDR3 comprises 15 residues. CDR3 loop: CASSLEAFSYNEQFF. CDR3 DNA: TGTGCCAGCAGCTTAGAAGCGTTCTCCTACAATGAGCAGTTCTTC.

Within the sample, this clonotype is medium-sized. The gene calls are TRBV18 and TRBJ2-2; 7 nucleotides agree with TRBD2. The CDR3 spans 16 residues. Germline values: CDR1 KGHSH, CDR2 LQKENI. The ends lost 1 base at V and 1 base at J; junction bases unmatched: 3. The CDR3 here is CASSPLRGVNTGELFF. The CDR3, as DNA: TGTGCCAGCTCACCACTCCGGGGGGTGAACACCGGGGAGCTGTTTTTT.

This clonotype is termed medium-sized. This chain uses TRBV19 with TRBJ2-7, with D unclear. CDR1 is LNHDA and CDR2 is SQIVND in the germline V gene (reference sequence). V lost 5 bases, J lost 3 bases, and 20 bases lay in between. The length of the CDR3 is 16 residues. CDR3 amino acids: CASSSPQSLTHYEQYF. DNA of the CDR3: TGTGCCAGTAGTTCCCCCCAGAGCCTGACCCACTACGAGCAGTACTTC.

The DNA for the CDR3 is TGTGCCAGCAGATACGCCGGAATCGATGGCTACACCTTC. It encodes CASRYAGIDGYTF. V usage is TRBV27 and J usage is TRBJ1-2; D call uncertain. The CDR3 is 13 amino acids. In germline, CDR1 is MNHEY, CDR2 SMNVEV (reference sequence). V was clipped by 6 bases and J by 6 bases, with 14 bases between them.